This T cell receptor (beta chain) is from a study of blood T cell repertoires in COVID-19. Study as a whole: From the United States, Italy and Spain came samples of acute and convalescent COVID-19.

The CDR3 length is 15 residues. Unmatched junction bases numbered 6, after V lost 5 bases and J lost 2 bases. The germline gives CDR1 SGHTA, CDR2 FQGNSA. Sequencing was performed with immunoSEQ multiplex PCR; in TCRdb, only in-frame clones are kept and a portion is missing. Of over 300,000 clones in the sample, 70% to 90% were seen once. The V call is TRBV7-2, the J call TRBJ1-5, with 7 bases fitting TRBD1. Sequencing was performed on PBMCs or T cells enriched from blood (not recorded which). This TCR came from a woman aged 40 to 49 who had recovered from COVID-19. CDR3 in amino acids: CASSIRQGRNQPQHF. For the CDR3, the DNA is TGTGCCAGCAGCATAAGACAGGGTCGCAATCAGCCCCAGCATTTT.